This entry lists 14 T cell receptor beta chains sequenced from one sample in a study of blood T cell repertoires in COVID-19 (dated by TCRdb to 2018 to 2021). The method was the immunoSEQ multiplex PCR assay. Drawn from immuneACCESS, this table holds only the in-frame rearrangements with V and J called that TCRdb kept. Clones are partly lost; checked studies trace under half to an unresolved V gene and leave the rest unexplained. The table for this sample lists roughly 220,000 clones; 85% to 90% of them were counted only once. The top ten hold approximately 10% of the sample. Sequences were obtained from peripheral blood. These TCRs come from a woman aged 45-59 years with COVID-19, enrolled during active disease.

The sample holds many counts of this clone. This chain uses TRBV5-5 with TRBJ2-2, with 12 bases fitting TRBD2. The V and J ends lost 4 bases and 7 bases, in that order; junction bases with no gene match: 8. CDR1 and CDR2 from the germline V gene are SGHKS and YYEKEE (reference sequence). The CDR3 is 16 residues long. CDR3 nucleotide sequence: TGTGCCAGCAGCCCGCTAGCGGGGGGGAGGAACGGGGAGCTGTTTTTT. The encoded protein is CASSPLAGGRNGELFF.

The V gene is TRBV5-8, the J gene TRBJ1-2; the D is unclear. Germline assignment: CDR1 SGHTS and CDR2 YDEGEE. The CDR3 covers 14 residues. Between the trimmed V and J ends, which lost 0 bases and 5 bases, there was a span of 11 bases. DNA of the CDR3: TGTGCCAGCAGCTTGGACGAAACTCGATATGGCTACACCTTC. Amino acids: CASSLDETRYGYTF.

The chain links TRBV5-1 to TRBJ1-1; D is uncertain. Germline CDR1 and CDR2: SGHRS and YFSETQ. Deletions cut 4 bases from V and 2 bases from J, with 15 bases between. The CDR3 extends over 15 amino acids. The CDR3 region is CASSGGSRLNTEAFF. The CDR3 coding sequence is TGCGCCAGCAGCGGCGGGAGTCGGCTAAACACTGAAGCTTTCTTT.

The CDR3 protein is CASSPQPTGELFF. In DNA, the CDR3 is TGCGCCAGCAGCCCACAACCTACCGGGGAGCTGTTTTTT. V and J are TRBV5-1 and TRBJ2-2; no clear D gene. V was trimmed by 4 bases and J by 5 bases, leaving 9 bases between them. This CDR3 is 13 amino acids long. CDR1 and CDR2 (germline): SGHRS, YFSETQ.

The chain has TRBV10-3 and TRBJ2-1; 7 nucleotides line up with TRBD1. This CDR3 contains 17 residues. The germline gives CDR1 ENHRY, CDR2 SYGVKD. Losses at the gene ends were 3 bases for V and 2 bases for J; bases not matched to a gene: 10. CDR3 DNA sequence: TGTGCCATCAGTGATTTAGGGGGACAGAGGACCTACAATGAGCAGTTCTTC. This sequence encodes CAISDLGGQRTYNEQFF.

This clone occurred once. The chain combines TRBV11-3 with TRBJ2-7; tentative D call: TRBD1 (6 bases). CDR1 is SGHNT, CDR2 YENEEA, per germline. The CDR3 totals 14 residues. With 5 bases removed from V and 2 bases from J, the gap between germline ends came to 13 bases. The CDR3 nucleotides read TGTGCCAGCAGCCAACCGGACAGACCCTACGAGCAGTACTTC. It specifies CASSQPDRPYEQYF.

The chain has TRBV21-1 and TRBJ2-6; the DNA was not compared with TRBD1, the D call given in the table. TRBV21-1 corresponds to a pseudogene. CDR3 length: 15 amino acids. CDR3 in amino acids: CASSKSGSGANVLTF. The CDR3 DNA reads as TGTGCCAGCAGCAAATCAGGGTCTGGGGCCAACGTCCTGACTTTC.

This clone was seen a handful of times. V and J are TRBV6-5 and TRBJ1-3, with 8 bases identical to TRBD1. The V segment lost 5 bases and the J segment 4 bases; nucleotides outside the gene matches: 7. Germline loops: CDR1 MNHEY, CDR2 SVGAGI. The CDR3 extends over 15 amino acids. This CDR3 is CASSRQGAIGNTIYF. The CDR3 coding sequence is TGTGCCAGCAGTCGGCAGGGGGCGATCGGAAACACCATATATTTT.

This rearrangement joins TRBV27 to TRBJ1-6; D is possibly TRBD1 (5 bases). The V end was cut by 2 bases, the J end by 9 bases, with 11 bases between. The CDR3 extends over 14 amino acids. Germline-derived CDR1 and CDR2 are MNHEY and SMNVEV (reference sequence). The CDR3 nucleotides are TGTGCCAGCAGTTTAAAAGTGACAGTTTCACCCCTCCACTTT. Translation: CASSLKVTVSPLHF.

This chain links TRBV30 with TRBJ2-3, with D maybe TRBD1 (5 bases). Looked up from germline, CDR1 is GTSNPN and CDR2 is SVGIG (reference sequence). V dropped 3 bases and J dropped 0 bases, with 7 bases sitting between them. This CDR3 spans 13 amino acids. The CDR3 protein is CAWRGPSTDTQYF. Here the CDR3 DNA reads TGTGCCTGGAGGGGGCCAAGCACAGATACGCAGTATTTT.

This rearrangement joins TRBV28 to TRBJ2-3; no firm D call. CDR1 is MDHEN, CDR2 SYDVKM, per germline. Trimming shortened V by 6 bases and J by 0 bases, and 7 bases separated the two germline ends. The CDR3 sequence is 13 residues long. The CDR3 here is CASRTSSTDTQYF. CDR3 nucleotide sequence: TGTGCCAGCAGGACATCTAGCACAGATACGCAGTATTTT.

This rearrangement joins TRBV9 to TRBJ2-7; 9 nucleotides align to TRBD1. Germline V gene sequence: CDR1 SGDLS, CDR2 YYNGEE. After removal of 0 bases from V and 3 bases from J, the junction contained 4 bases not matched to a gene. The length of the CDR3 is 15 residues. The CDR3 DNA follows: TGTGCCAGCAGCGTAGGGACAGGGGCGGGCTACGAGCAGTACTTC. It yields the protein CASSVGTGAGYEQYF.

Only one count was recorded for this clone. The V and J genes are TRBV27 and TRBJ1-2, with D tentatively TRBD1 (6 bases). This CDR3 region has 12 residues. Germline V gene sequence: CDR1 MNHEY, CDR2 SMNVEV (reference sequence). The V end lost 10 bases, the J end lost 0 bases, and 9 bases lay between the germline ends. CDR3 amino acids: CATQGTNYGYTF. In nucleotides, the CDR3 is TGTGCCACCCAGGGGACTAACTATGGCTACACCTTC.

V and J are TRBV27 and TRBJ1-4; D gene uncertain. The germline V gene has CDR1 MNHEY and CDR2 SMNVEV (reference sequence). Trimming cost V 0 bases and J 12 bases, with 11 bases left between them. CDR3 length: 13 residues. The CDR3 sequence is CASSLSTRLELFF. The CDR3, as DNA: TGTGCCAGCAGTTTATCGACAAGGTTGGAACTGTTTTTT.